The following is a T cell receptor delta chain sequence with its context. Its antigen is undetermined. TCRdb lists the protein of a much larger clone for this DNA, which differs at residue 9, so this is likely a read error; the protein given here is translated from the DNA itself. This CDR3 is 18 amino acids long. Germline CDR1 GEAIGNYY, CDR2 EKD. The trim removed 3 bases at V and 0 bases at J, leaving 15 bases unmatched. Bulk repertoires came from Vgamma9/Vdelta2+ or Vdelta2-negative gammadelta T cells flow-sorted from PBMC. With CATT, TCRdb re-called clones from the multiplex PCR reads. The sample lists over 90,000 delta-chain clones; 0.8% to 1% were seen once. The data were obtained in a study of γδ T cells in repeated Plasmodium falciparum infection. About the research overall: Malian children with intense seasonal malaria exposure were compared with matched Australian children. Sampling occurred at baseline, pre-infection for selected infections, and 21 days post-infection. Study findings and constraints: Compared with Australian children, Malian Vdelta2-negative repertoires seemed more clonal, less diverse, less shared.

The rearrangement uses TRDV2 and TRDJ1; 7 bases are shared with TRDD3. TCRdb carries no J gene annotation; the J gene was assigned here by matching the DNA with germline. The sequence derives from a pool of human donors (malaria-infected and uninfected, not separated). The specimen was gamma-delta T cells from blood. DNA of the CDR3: TGTGCCTGTGACCCCCTACTGGGGAATACAGGGTACACCGATAAACTCATCTTT. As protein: CACDPLLGNTGYTDKLIF.